The 11 T cell receptor beta chains below all came from one sample that was sequenced in a study of early T cells in non-severe SARS-CoV-2 infection. Each CDR3 protein is one row after TCRdb ran MiXCR on the 5' RACE reads. This table holds tens of thousands of distinct CDR3 sequences, roughly 15% found once. What was sequenced was whole blood. Receptor source: an adult who was a healthcare worker with PCR-confirmed SARS-CoV-2 infection or an uninfected control (not recorded which).

This clonotype was detected once. The chain is built from TRBV10-1 and TRBJ1-1; D is unresolved. CDR3 length equals 15 residues. V was shortened by 2 bases and J by 4 bases, with 14 bases between the two germline ends. Germline CDR1 reads WNHNN; CDR2 reads SYGVQD (reference sequence). The CDR3 sequence is CASSESPVEATEAFF. In nucleotides, the CDR3 is TGCGCCAGCAGTGAGAGTCCGGTAGAGGCCACTGAAGCTTTCTTT.

Turning to this clonotype: One end of the junction fails to match germline, which may point to a read error. J is TRBJ2-1 and V is TRBV7-7; tentatively, D is TRBD2 (5 bases). The CDR3 runs to 17 residues. In germline, CDR1 is SSHAT, CDR2 FNYEAQ (reference sequence). In DNA form, the CDR3 reads TGTGCTAGCAGCCCCCTCGGAGGCCTAAGCTCCTACAATGAGCAGTTCTTC. It codes for CASSPLGGLSSYNEQFF.

The chain employs TRBV29-1 and TRBJ1-2; D gene uncertain. V was cut by 7 bases and J by 2 bases, with 5 bases left in between. The germline gives CDR1 SQVTM, CDR2 ANQGSEA. The CDR3 totals 10 residues. The CDR3 region is CSAENYGYTF. CDR3 in DNA: TGCAGCGCAGAGAACTATGGCTACACCTTC.

The chain employs TRBV9 and TRBJ1-2; no definite D call. The CDR3 loop spans 14 amino acids. Between the trimmed V and J ends, which lost 4 bases and 4 bases, there was a span of 14 bases. Germline V CDR1 and CDR2: SGDLS, YYNGEE. CDR3 DNA sequence: TGTGCCAGCAGCTCCCACTACCAAGGCTATGGCTACACCTTC. Its translation: CASSSHYQGYGYTF.

The V call is TRBV2, the J call TRBJ2-3, with 11 bases fitting TRBD2. This CDR3 is built from 14 residues. Germline trimming cut 8 bases from V and 2 bases from J; bases unmatched to any gene: 3. The germline gives CDR1 SNHLY, CDR2 FYNNEI. In nucleotides, the CDR3 is TGTGCCAGCGTGACTAGCGGGGACACAGATACGCAGTATTTT. Protein product: CASVTSGDTDTQYF.

The chain joins TRBV20-1 to TRBJ2-5; D is uncertain. Trimming removed 3 bases at V and 2 bases at J, with 7 bases between. The CDR3 is 12 amino acids. Germline CDR1 DFQATT, CDR2 SNEGSKA (reference sequence). The CDR3, as DNA: TGCAGTGCTAGTAGACAACAAGAGACCCAGTACTTC. Amino acids: CSASRQQETQYF.

This clonotype has more than one count but fewer than ten. CDR3 amino acids: CASTPFLSPAASPLHF. CDR3 bases: TGTGCCAGCACCCCCTTCTTGAGCCCGGCGGCCTCACCCCTCCACTTT. The chain links TRBV28 to TRBJ1-6; D call uncertain. Trimming took off 7 bases at V and 10 bases at J, with 23 bases between the two ends. The germline gives CDR1 MDHEN, CDR2 SYDVKM. This CDR3 spans 16 amino acids.

CDR3 in amino acids: CASRTDTNEKLFF. CDR3 coding DNA: TGCGCCAGCAGGACAGACACAAATGAAAAACTGTTTTTT. The V call is TRBV5-1, the J call TRBJ1-4; a possible D gene is TRBD1 (5 bases). The V gene lost 5 bases and the J gene lost 5 bases, with 10 bases spanning the gap. This CDR3 contains 13 residues. Looked up from germline, CDR1 is SGHRS and CDR2 is YFSETQ.

This clonotype was seen more than once but under ten times. The V call is TRBV6-5, the J call TRBJ2-3; D uncertain. The CDR3 totals 12 residues. V dropped 2 bases and J dropped 4 bases, with 4 bases sitting between them. The germline V gene has CDR1 MNHEY and CDR2 SVGAGI. CDR3 nucleotide sequence: TGTGCCAGCAGTTACCCTTCAGATACGCAGTATTTT. It translates to CASSYPSDTQYF.

There are a few counts of this clonotype. This sequence joins TRBV9 and TRBJ2-3, with 15 bases matching TRBD2. With 4 bases clipped from V and 6 bases from J, the junction kept 3 bases outside the gene matches. CDR1 is SGDLS and CDR2 is YYNGEE in the germline V gene. The CDR3 has 15 amino acids. The CDR3 sequence: CASSTGTSGGDTQYF. CDR3 in DNA: TGTGCCAGCAGCACCGGGACTAGCGGGGGGGATACGCAGTATTTT.

This clonotype was observed a few times. The CDR3 is CSARAGRQGINQPQHF. CDR3 sequence (DNA): TGCAGTGCTAGAGCTGGGAGACAGGGGATTAATCAGCCCCAGCATTTT. The V and J genes are TRBV20-1 and TRBJ1-5; TRBD1 aligns across 8 bases. CDR3 length: 16 residues. Germline loops: CDR1 DFQATT, CDR2 SNEGSKA (reference sequence). The V segment lost 1 base and the J segment 4 bases; nucleotides outside the gene matches: 9.